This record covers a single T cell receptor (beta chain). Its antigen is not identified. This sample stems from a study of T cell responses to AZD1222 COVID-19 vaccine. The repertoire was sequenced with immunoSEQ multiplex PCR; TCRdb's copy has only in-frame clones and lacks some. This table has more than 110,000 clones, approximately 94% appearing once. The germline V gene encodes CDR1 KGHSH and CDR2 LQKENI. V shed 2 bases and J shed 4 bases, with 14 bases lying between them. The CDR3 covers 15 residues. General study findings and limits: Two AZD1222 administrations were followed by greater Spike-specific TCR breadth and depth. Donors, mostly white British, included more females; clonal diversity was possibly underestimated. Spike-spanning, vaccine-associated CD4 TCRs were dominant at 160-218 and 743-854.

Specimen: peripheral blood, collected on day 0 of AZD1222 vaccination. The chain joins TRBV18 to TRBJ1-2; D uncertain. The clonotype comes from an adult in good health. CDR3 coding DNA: TGTGCCAGCTCACCAGGGTCGCGGGGAAGCTATGGCTACACCTTC. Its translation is CASSPGSRGSYGYTF.